This T cell receptor (beta chain) is from a study of T-cell reconstitution after alpha-beta-depleted transplantation in children. V dropped 4 bases and J dropped 6 bases, with 5 bases sitting between them. This CDR3 contains 10 residues. Germline lookup yields CDR1 SQVTM and CDR2 ANQGSEA. The TCRbeta library was prepared with unique molecular identifiers. TCRdb itself ran the PCR reads through MiXCR, one entry per CDR3 protein. The table lists 800,000 to 1,000,000 distinct CDR3 sequences, about 31% of them singletons. The specimen comprised PBMCs, mostly from graft donor cells, sampled 360 days after TCRalphabeta/CD19-depleted stem cell transplant. The V call is TRBV29-1, the J call TRBJ2-3; D not certain. The sequence came from a boy in the first two years of life who had a stem cell transplant for SCID, so the T cells may come from the graft donor. CDR3 coding DNA: TGCAGCGTTGGCGAGGATACGCAGTATTTT. Translation gives CSVGEDTQYF.